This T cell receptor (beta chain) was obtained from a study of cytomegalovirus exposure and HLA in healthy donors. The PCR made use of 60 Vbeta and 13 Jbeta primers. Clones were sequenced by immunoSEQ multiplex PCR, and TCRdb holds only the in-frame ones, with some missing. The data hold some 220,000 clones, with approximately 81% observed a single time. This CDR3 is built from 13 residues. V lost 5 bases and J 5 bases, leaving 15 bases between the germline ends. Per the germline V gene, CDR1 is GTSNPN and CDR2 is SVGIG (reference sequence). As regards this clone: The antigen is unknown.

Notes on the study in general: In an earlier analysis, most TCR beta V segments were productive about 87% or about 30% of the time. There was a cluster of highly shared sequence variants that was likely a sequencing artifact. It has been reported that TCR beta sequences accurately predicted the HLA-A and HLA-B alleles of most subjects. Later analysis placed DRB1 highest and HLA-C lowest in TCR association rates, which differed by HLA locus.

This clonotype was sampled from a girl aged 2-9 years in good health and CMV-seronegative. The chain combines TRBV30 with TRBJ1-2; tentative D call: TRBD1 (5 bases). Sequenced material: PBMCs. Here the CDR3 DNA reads TGTGCCTGGGGACGGGACTCTTTATATGGCTACACCTTC. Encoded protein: CAWGRDSLYGYTF.